This T cell receptor beta chain was sequenced in a study of control samples from healthy donors and cancer patients. Trimming removed 0 bases from V and 7 bases from J, with 7 bases in between. Germline CDR1 MGHRA, CDR2 YSYEKL. The CDR3 has 13 amino acids. Data came from immunoSEQ multiplex PCR; TCRdb stores just in-frame clones and leaves some out. The sample lists about 92,000 clones; approximately 82% were seen once. The chain carries TRBV4-1 and TRBJ2-1; D not resolved. The source of this sequence is a woman aged 55-69 years in good health. The sequenced material came from blood. For the CDR3, the DNA is TGCGCCAGCAGCCAAGAGGCAAGAAATGAGCAGTTCTTC. Amino acids: CASSQEARNEQFF.